The source of this T cell receptor (beta chain) is a study of OX40 agonist ivuxolimab in advanced cancers. Study-wide background: Patients in the trial were receiving intravenous ivuxolimab every 2 weeks, at doses of 0.01 to 10 mg/kg. Those treated in dose escalation had hepatocellular carcinoma, melanoma, renal cell cancer or head and neck cancer. Study-wide findings and caveats: The mean number of expanded clones was higher in CD8+ T cells than in CD4+.

On this clone: What it binds is not known.

Measured with immunoSEQ multiplex PCR; TCRdb has only the in-frame clones, and not every one. This table has some 45,000 clones, 80% to 90% appearing once. Sampled blood was obtained at baseline, cycle 4 day 1, and cycle 7 day 1. Sample: CD4+ or CD8+ T cells sorted from blood, taken in a trial of the OX40 agonist ivuxolimab. The sequence derives from an adult with an advanced solid tumor such as melanoma, head and neck, liver or kidney cancer.

Written as DNA, the CDR3 is TGCAGCGTGGACGGCCTAGCGGGAAGACACTCCTACAATGAGCAGTTCTTC. It encodes CSVDGLAGRHSYNEQFF. This sequence joins TRBV29-1 and TRBJ2-1, with TRBD2 matching over 9 bases. This CDR3 is built from 17 residues. Per the germline V gene, CDR1 is SQVTM and CDR2 is ANQGSEA. Losses at the gene ends were 6 bases for V and 0 bases for J; bases not matched to a gene: 12.